A selection of T cell receptor beta chains follows, all from one sample in a study of response to subunit inactivated influenza vaccine. One entry per CDR3 protein results from TCRdb running MiXCR on the RT-PCR reads. The sample lists about 190,000 distinct CDR3 sequences, roughly an eighth occurring once. This material consisted of CD8+ T cells sorted from PBMCs, taken approximately 5 days after vaccination. Receptors were obtained from a man between 50 and 59 years old who received an inactivated influenza vaccine. Both conserved end residues are part of each CDR3. D genes are given only for firm matches. Size tells how often a clone was seen (once, few, many) or the class of an expanded clone, and some rows leave it out.

TRBV4-1	TRBJ1-5	TRBD1	-	TGCGCCAGCAGCCAAGTTGCCCACGGACAGGGGGCTGTGAATCAGCCCCAGCATTTT	CASSQVAHGQGAVNQPQHF
TRBV6-2/TRBV6-3	TRBJ2-3	TRBD1	-	TGTGCCAGCAGAAGGGGGACAGGAGTGGCAGATACGCAGTATTTT	CASRRGTGVADTQYF
TRBV20-1	TRBJ2-1	TRBD2	many	TGCAGTGCTAGAAGGACTAGCGGCTACAATGAGCAGTTCTTC	CSARRTSGYNEQFF
TRBV7-2	TRBJ2-7	-	few	TGTGCCAGCAGCTTAGATTTCGGGATCATGGACGAGCAGTACTTC	CASSLDFGIMDEQYF
TRBV6-1	TRBJ2-1	-	few	TGTGCCTGCAAATACAGGGAAAATTCCTACAATGAGCAGTTCTTC	CACKYRENSYNEQFF
TRBV28	TRBJ2-3	-	-	TGTGCCAGCAGTAAAATATCGCTCCGGGACGCCAAGAGGGATACGCAGTATTTT	CASSKISLRDAKRDTQYF
TRBV4-3	TRBJ2-2	TRBD2	-	TGCGCCAGCAGCCTAACCAGCGGGGGGGCCGGGGAGCTGTTTTTT	CASSLTSGGAGELFF
TRBV19	TRBJ2-1	-	-	TGTGCCAGTAGTATGCACCCCGCCAAAGCCAATGAGCAGTTCTTC	CASSMHPAKANEQFF
TRBV28	TRBJ1-1	-	-	TGTGCCAGCAGTCGCCTCGGGACAACGAACACTGAAGCTTTCTTT	CASSRLGTTNTEAFF
TRBV29-1	TRBJ1-2	-	-	TGCAGCGTTGAAGATTCAGGGGAGGGTGGCTACACCTTC	CSVEDSGEGGYTF
TRBV5-1	TRBJ2-7	-	medium-sized	TGCGCCAGCAGCTTTTACGGGGGCTCCTACGAGCAGTACTTC	CASSFYGGSYEQYF
TRBV2	TRBJ2-7	-	-	TGTGCCAGCAACGGGGGTGCCCACGAGCAGTACTTC	CASNGGAHEQYF
TRBV7-9	TRBJ1-1	-	few	TGTGCCAGCAGCCGTCCCCTAGACCGCCGGGAAGCTTTCTTT	CASSRPLDRREAFF
TRBV5-1	TRBJ2-7	-	few	TGCGCCAGCAGCTCGGACCGGGACGGATTCCACGAGCAGTACTTC	CASSSDRDGFHEQYF
TRBV9	TRBJ2-2	-	few	TGTGCCAGCAGCGATTCGAGACTAAGGTTCGCGAACACCGGGGAGCTGTTTTTT	CASSDSRLRFANTGELFF
TRBV18	TRBJ2-3	TRBD2	-	TGTGCCAGCTCACCAATTCTAGCGGGAGAAACAGATACGCAGTATTTT	CASSPILAGETDTQYF
TRBV2	TRBJ2-7	TRBD2	-	TGTGCCAGCAGTGAGTCGGGGACTACACATTACCTATTTCCCTACGAGCAGTACTTC	CASSESGTTHYLFPYEQYF
TRBV20-1	TRBJ2-5	-	-	TGCAGTGCTAGAGATAGGGCAGATCAAGAGACCCAGTACTTC	CSARDRADQETQYF
TRBV7-9	TRBJ1-1	-	few	TGTGCCAGCAGCTTGGGTGGAAGGGGGGCTTTCTTT	CASSLGGRGAFF
TRBV7-9	TRBJ1-2	TRBD1	-	TGTGCCAGCAGTCCGTCGGGACAGGGGGGGAAAGGCTACACCTTC	CASSPSGQGGKGYTF
TRBV7-9	TRBJ2-1	-	-	TGTGCCAGCAGCCGGAGCCCCGGCGACAATGAGCAGTTCTTC	CASSRSPGDNEQFF
TRBV10-3	TRBJ2-7	TRBD1	-	TGTGCCATCAGTGAGGTGACAGGGGGCTACGAGCAGTACTTC	CAISEVTGGYEQYF
TRBV2	TRBJ2-1	-	few	TGTGCCAGCAGAGTAGGGGGGGGTGCCTACAATGAGCAGTTCTTC	CASRVGGGAYNEQFF
TRBV3-1	TRBJ2-2	TRBD2	-	TGTGCCAGCAGCCAGTTCGGGGGGGCTGTTACCGGGGAGCTGTTTTTT	CASSQFGGAVTGELFF
TRBV29-1	TRBJ2-2	-	many	TGCAGCGTTGAAGTTATTGGGAACGGCGGGGAGCTGTTTTTT	CSVEVIGNGGELFF
TRBV27	TRBJ2-6	TRBD1	-	TGTGCCAGCAGACTCAACAGGGGTGATTACTCTGGGGCCAACGTCCTGACTTTC	CASRLNRGDYSGANVLTF
TRBV6-2/TRBV6-3	TRBJ2-3	-	few	TGTGCCAGCACCTTCGGAAGCGGTACGCAGTATTTT	CASTFGSGTQYF
TRBV27	TRBJ1-1	-	many	TGTGCCAGCAGTCTCAGGGAAGGGTACACTGAAGCTTTCTTT	CASSLREGYTEAFF
TRBV7-9	TRBJ1-1	-	-	TGTGCCAGCAGGTTCACACAGGCAATGAACACTGAAGCTTTCTTT	CASRFTQAMNTEAFF
TRBV12-3/TRBV12-4	TRBJ1-2	-	-	TGTGCCAGCAGTTCTCCCGAGGGGGGGTCTTGGTATGGCTACACCTTC	CASSSPEGGSWYGYTF
TRBV11-2	TRBJ2-7	-	few	TGTGCCAGCAGCTTAGGGCTTTTGGGCTACGAGCAGTACTTC	CASSLGLLGYEQYF